Included here is one T cell receptor (beta chain) sequence, with context. Its specificity is not known. Assay: immunoSEQ multiplex PCR; the TCRdb copy retains only in-frame clones and omits some. Of roughly 230,000 clones listed, about 92% are singletons. This record belongs to a study of cytomegalovirus exposure and HLA in healthy donors. Regarding the study as a whole: Listed as cytomegalovirus-associated were over 150 TCR beta chains.

The CDR3 is made up of 16 amino acids. The germline V gene encodes CDR1 LGHNA and CDR2 YSLEER. The V gene end was trimmed by 4 bases and the J gene end by 2 bases; junction bases not matched to a gene: 9. This TCR was recovered from a woman aged 25-40 years in good health and CMV-seronegative. The chain joins TRBV4-3 to TRBJ2-3; 7 nucleotides line up with TRBD1. The sample comprised PBMCs. The CDR3 DNA follows: TGCGCCAGCAGCCCTACAAGACAGGGCCCCACAGATACGCAGTATTTT. Translation gives CASSPTRQGPTDTQYF.